This T cell receptor beta chain was captured by sequencing in a study of shared clonotypes between healthy human individuals. Free of recent acute infections or vaccinations, the donors were healthy HIV-negative adults. The donors, all of them Caucasian adults, lived in Nashville, Tennessee. About this clone: Antigen unknown.

Trimming took 6 bases from V and 10 from J; bases not matched to a gene: 4. This CDR3 has 10 residues. CDR1 DFQATT and CDR2 SNEGSKA come from the germline V gene (reference sequence). Here immunoSEQ multiplex PCR was the method, and the copy in TCRdb shows in-frame clones only, minus some. The repertoire consists of fewer than 130,000 clones, with around 64% occurring once and the leading ten covering approximately 25%. Findings and limits, study-wide: The diversity represented, both genetic and in exposure history, was limited by few donors.

This clonotype originated in a woman between 25 and 40 years old in good health. J is TRBJ2-7 and V is TRBV20-1; 9 bases are shared with TRBD2. The source material was memory CD8+ T cells sorted from blood. Subset described: CD45RO+ cells pooled with CCR7-negative TemRA cells. CDR3 protein: CSALAGEQYF. For the CDR3, the DNA is TGCAGTGCGTTAGCGGGAGAACAGTACTTC.